This note documents a single T cell receptor (beta chain) sequence. Its target is not known. Per germline, CDR1 DFQATT and CDR2 SNEGSKA (reference sequence). The CDR3 is made up of 12 amino acids. The V and J ends lost 5 bases and 4 bases respectively, with 9 bases between them. Genomic DNA provided the template from which TCR beta VDJ and CDR3 profiles were obtained. Via MiXCR, TCRdb re-called the reads, giving one row per CDR3 protein. The sample contains roughly 300,000 distinct CDR3 sequences, 55% to 60% of which appear only once. The entry originates in a study of CD8+CD57+ T cells in acquired aplastic anemia. Study-level results: The same twenty-nine CD8+ CDR3 sequences occurred in patients and in controls. Levels of CD8+ Simpson's diversity were not significantly distinct in patients versus controls.

The sequence was obtained from a human donor with severe aplastic anemia or a healthy control (not recorded which). The source material was sorted CD4+, CD8+, or CD8+CD57+ T cells (not recorded which) from PBMCs. The chain joins TRBV20-1 to TRBJ2-1; D uncertain. This chain's CDR3 is CSAETRYNEQFF. The CDR3 DNA follows: TGCAGTGCTGAGACAAGATACAATGAGCAGTTCTTC.